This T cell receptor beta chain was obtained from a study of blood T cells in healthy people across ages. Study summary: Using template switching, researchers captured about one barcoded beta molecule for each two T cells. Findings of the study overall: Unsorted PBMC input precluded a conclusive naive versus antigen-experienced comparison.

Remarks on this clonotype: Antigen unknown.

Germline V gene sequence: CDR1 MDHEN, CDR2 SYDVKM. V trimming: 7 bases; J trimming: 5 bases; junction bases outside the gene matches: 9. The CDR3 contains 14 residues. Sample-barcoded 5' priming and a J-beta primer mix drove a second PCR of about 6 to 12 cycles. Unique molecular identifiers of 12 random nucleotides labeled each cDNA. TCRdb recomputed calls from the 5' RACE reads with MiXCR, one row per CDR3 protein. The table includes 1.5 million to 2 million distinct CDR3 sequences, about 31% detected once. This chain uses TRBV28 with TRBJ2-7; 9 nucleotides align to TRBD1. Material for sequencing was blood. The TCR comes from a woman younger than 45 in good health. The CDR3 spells CASTQQGAENEQYF. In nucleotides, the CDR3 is TGTGCCAGCACCCAACAGGGGGCTGAAAACGAGCAGTACTTC.